The next 16 T cell receptor beta chains were all read from a single sample in a study of shared T cell receptors in the human thymus. The protocol was immunoSEQ multiplex PCR, while the TCRdb copy is restricted to in-frame clones and leaves out a portion. Of approximately 580,000 clones in the sample, about 80% were seen once. These data also featured in a second study, about human thymus T cells.

Sequencing was done on a sample of thymocytes. The receptor source for this set is a boy under two years old with a congenital heart defect.

This clone has just a few counts. The rearrangement joins TRBV29-1 to TRBJ1-1; TRBD1 matches at 8 bases. Germline values: CDR1 SQVTM, CDR2 ANQGSEA. The V and J ends lost 1 base and 11 bases, in that order; junction bases with no gene match: 3. The length of the CDR3 is 11 residues. The CDR3 DNA reads as TGCAGCGTTGAAGGACAGGGGAGGGCTTTCTTT. It is translated as CSVEGQGRAFF.

The V gene is TRBV13, the J gene TRBJ2-1, with D uncertain. This CDR3 spans 14 amino acids. Germline V lookup: CDR1 PRHDT, CDR2 FYEKMQ (reference sequence). V was pared by 4 bases and J by 3 bases, with 10 bases between. The chain's CDR3 is CASSSQVGYNEQFF. The CDR3 DNA follows: TGTGCCAGCAGCTCCCAAGTCGGCTACAATGAGCAGTTCTTC.

This clone was counted a few times. This chain uses TRBV10-3 with TRBJ2-3; 7 positions agree with TRBD1. Germline values: CDR1 ENHRY, CDR2 SYGVKD. This CDR3 is 13 amino acids long. V gave up 4 bases and J gave up 4 bases; unmatched junction bases: 2. The CDR3 spells CAISGQGADTQYF. CDR3 bases: TGTGCCATCAGTGGACAGGGTGCAGATACGCAGTATTTT.

This chain uses TRBV5-1 with TRBJ2-7, with 14 nucleotides matching TRBD2. CDR3 size: 15 residues. V lost 4 bases to trimming and J lost 5 bases; unmatched junction nucleotides: 5. Germline V gene data show CDR1 as SGHRS and CDR2 as YFSETQ. CDR3: CASSPTSGRGNEQYF. The CDR3 bases are TGCGCCAGCAGCCCGACTAGCGGGAGGGGGAACGAGCAGTACTTC.

The rearrangement uses TRBV27 and TRBJ2-7; D might be TRBD1 (6 bases). Trimming removed 5 bases from V and 2 bases from J, with 25 bases in between. The length of the CDR3 is 18 residues. Germline CDR1 and CDR2: MNHEY and SMNVEV (reference sequence). CDR3 sequence (DNA): TGTGCCAGCAGTCCCCTCCGGGACAAATCACCCCCACCCTACGAGCAGTACTTC. Its protein product is CASSPLRDKSPPPYEQYF.

This clone came up a few times. The rearrangement uses TRBV4-3 and TRBJ1-2; 9 bases fit TRBD1. CDR1 and CDR2 from the germline V gene are LGHNA and YSLEER. There are 17 residues in the CDR3. V was clipped by 2 bases and J by 3 bases; unmatched bases: 10. The CDR3 loop reads CASSQQTRDRDDYGYTF. Written as DNA, the CDR3 is TGCGCCAGCAGCCAACAGACTAGGGACAGGGACGACTATGGCTACACCTTC.

To note about this clone: A junction end diverges from the germline sequence, so it may reflect a read error. V gene TRBV4-3 combines with J gene TRBJ2-7; TRBD2 is a possible D gene (5 bases). The CDR3 consists of 13 residues. Germline assignment: CDR1 LGHNA and CDR2 YSLEER. The CDR3 DNA follows: TGCGCCAGACCCGGGGTGGTGACCTATGAGCAGTACTTC. It is translated as CARPGVVTYEQYF.

The chain employs TRBV7-9 and TRBJ2-7; 8 positions match TRBD2. V shed 5 bases and J 2 bases; nucleotides not matched to a gene: 5. Germline values: CDR1 SEHNR, CDR2 FQNEAQ (reference sequence). CDR3 length: 14 amino acids. The CDR3 DNA follows: TGTGCCAGCAGCCTCGGGACTAGTCCCTACGAGCAGTACTTC. It yields the protein CASSLGTSPYEQYF.

As DNA, the CDR3 is TGTGCCAGCAGCCCGAGGGGACAGGGGGCAGAAGAGACCCAGTACTTC. Its protein is CASSPRGQGAEETQYF. This chain joins TRBV5-6 and TRBJ2-5, with 12 positions matching TRBD1. CDR3 length: 16 amino acids. CDR1 SGHDT and CDR2 YYEEEE come from the germline V gene. Unmatched junction bases numbered 7, after V lost 4 bases and J lost 3 bases. The whole variable domain, filled in from reference TRBV5-6 and TRBJ2-5, reads DAGVTQSPTHLIKTRGQQVTLRCSPKSGHDTVSWYQQALGQGPQFIFQYYEEEERQRGNFPDRFSGHQFPNYSSELNVNALLLGDSALYLCASSPRGQGAEETQYFGPGTRLLVL.

The rearrangement joins TRBV25-1 to TRBJ2-3, with 9 bases identical to TRBD1. The CDR3 contains 15 residues. V lost 4 bases, J lost 4 bases, and 6 bases stayed unmatched. The germline gives CDR1 MGHDK, CDR2 SYGVNS. Written as DNA, the CDR3 is TGTGCCAGCAGTGTCTCCGGGACAGGGCCAGATACGCAGTATTTT. It encodes CASSVSGTGPDTQYF.

This chain uses TRBV29-1 with TRBJ2-5, with a weak D call TRBD1 (6 bases). The CDR3 covers 13 residues. Trimming shortened V by 4 bases and J by 6 bases, and 15 bases separated the two germline ends. Germline V gene lookup returns CDR1 SQVTM and CDR2 ANQGSEA. DNA for the CDR3: TGCAGCGTTGGAGGTCCAGGGGCGAAGACCCAGTACTTC. It is translated as CSVGGPGAKTQYF.

The V call is TRBV29-1, the J call TRBJ1-2, with D tentatively TRBD1 (5 bases). Germline-derived CDR1 and CDR2 are SQVTM and ANQGSEA. V lost 5 bases and J 0 bases, leaving 7 bases between the germline ends. The CDR3 runs 12 residues. CDR3 nucleotides: TGCAGCGTTCTGGACACTAACTATGGCTACACCTTC. It is translated as CSVLDTNYGYTF.

V is TRBV5-6 and J is TRBJ2-1; D gene uncertain. This CDR3 spans 14 amino acids. V dropped 4 bases and J dropped 1 base, with 9 bases sitting between them. Germline V lookup: CDR1 SGHDT, CDR2 YYEEEE. CDR3 protein: CASSEAPSYNEQFF. The DNA for the CDR3 is TGTGCCAGCAGCGAGGCTCCTTCCTACAATGAGCAGTTCTTC.

This clone was counted only a few times. CDR3 bases: TGTGCCAGCTCCCACGAGAGGGGGCGGTTGTTCAATGAGCAGTTCTTC. Translating it yields CASSHERGRLFNEQFF. The J gene is TRBJ2-1, the V gene TRBV18; 7 bases map to TRBD1. Looked up from germline, CDR1 is KGHSH and CDR2 is LQKENI. After removal of 6 bases from V and 6 bases from J, the junction contained 14 bases not matched to a gene. The CDR3 spans 16 residues.

This chain joins TRBV27 and TRBJ2-7; 7 bases agree with TRBD2. V lost 5 bases, J lost 0 bases, and 7 bases stayed unmatched. The CDR3 has 15 residues. The germline V gene encodes CDR1 MNHEY and CDR2 SMNVEV (reference sequence). Here the CDR3 DNA reads TGTGCCAGCAGTACTTTCGGGGGGAGCTCCTACGAGCAGTACTTC. This codes for CASSTFGGSSYEQYF.

The chain has TRBV6-1 and TRBJ2-2; 8 nucleotides line up with TRBD1. V was pared by 1 base and J by 5 bases, with 0 bases of the junction left unmatched. Germline CDR1 is MNHNS and CDR2 is SASEGT. The CDR3 contains 14 residues. CDR3 sequence: CASSEGDRTGELFF. Here the CDR3 DNA reads TGTGCCAGCAGTGAAGGGGACAGGACCGGGGAGCTGTTTTTT.